The 30 T cell receptor beta chains below were found in one sample sequenced in a study of blood T cell repertoires in COVID-19. Assay used: immunoSEQ multiplex PCR; TCRdb lists only in-frame clones, some missing. In the table there are over 250,000 clones, around 87% of which are singletons. The sequencing sample was made of PBMCs or T cells enriched from blood (not recorded which). The receptors here all came from a woman aged 25 to 39 who had recovered from COVID-19.

V is TRBV5-8 and J is TRBJ1-2; 8 bases match TRBD1. The CDR3 length is 15 residues. The germline V gene has CDR1 SGHTS and CDR2 YDEGEE. Trimming cost V 4 bases and J 6 bases; bases outside gene matches: 11. CDR3 sequence reads: CASSRLRTGFHGYTF. Written as DNA, the CDR3 is TGTGCCAGCAGCCGCTTGAGGACAGGGTTTCATGGCTACACCTTC.

The rearrangement uses TRBV3-1 (or the pseudogene TRBV3-2) and TRBJ2-5, with D possibly matching TRBD1 (5 bases). The CDR3 runs 14 residues. V lost 1 base and J lost 5, with 11 bases in between. Germline CDR1 reads LGHDT; CDR2 reads YNNKEL (reference sequence). The CDR3 DNA reads as TGTGCCAGCAGCCAAGTGACCCAGGGTGAGACCCAGTACTTC. Encoded protein: CASSQVTQGETQYF.

The V and J genes are TRBV15 and TRBJ1-2; D gene uncertain. The CDR3 spans 13 residues. Germline V CDR1 and CDR2: LNHNV, YYDKDF (reference sequence). The V end lost 4 bases, the J end lost 3 bases, and 9 bases lay between the germline ends. The CDR3 here is CATSIRSHYGYTF. Written as DNA, the CDR3 is TGTGCCACCAGCATCCGGAGCCACTATGGCTACACCTTC.

V usage is TRBV28 and J usage is TRBJ1-2; D remains ambiguous. This CDR3 is built from 16 residues. The V and J ends lost 3 bases and 2 bases respectively, with 16 bases between them. Germline CDR1 and CDR2: MDHEN and SYDVKM. Here the CDR3 DNA reads TGTGCCAGCAGTTTCTTGCTCGGAGGGCTAAACTATGGCTACACCTTC. Amino acids: CASSFLLGGLNYGYTF.

This chain links TRBV11-3 with TRBJ2-2; 7 bases are shared with TRBD1. This CDR3 is built from 14 residues. The ends lost 2 bases at V and 6 bases at J; junction bases unmatched: 3. The germline V gene encodes CDR1 SGHNT and CDR2 YENEEA. The CDR3 loop reads CASSLRQGSGELFF. CDR3 DNA sequence: TGTGCCAGCAGCTTAAGACAGGGATCCGGGGAGCTGTTTTTT.

J is TRBJ2-2 and V is TRBV19; 8 positions agree with TRBD1. Germline values: CDR1 LNHDA, CDR2 SQIVND (reference sequence). V was pared by 5 bases and J by 5 bases, with 13 bases of the junction left unmatched. The CDR3 is made up of 17 amino acids. The CDR3 nucleotides read TGTGCCAGTAGTGTTATCTGGGGACAGGAAATGACCGGGGAGCTGTTTTTT. Translating it yields CASSVIWGQEMTGELFF.

The rearrangement joins TRBV28 to TRBJ2-3; 11 nucleotides line up with TRBD1. CDR1 and CDR2 (germline): MDHEN, SYDVKM. The CDR3 totals 16 residues. The V segment lost 4 bases and the J segment 2 bases; nucleotides outside the gene matches: 5. For the CDR3, the DNA is TGTGCCAGCAGTTCAGGACAGGGGGCGCCCACAGATACGCAGTATTTT. Residues: CASSSGQGAPTDTQYF.

The chain links TRBV18 to TRBJ1-2; D is uncertain. This CDR3 is 14 amino acids long. Germline V gene sequence: CDR1 KGHSH, CDR2 LQKENI. Trimming shortened V by 1 base and J by 0 bases, and 6 bases separated the two germline ends. The CDR3 sequence: CASSPLPANYGYTF. The CDR3 nucleotides are TGTGCCAGCTCACCACTCCCAGCTAACTATGGCTACACCTTC.

A single count supports this clone. This chain uses TRBV18 with TRBJ1-5, with 9 nucleotides matching TRBD1. V dropped 4 bases and J dropped 3; count of bases not matched to a gene: 4. Germline CDR1 KGHSH, CDR2 LQKENI. The CDR3 runs 15 residues. The CDR3 here is CASSLGDRANQPQHF. DNA of the CDR3: TGTGCCAGCTCACTGGGGGACAGGGCCAATCAGCCCCAGCATTTT. The whole variable domain, filled in from reference TRBV18 and TRBJ1-5, reads NAGVMQNPRHLVRRRGQEARLRCSPMKGHSHVYWYRQLPEEGLKFMVYLQKENIIDESGMPKERFSAEFPKEGPSILRIQQVVRGDSAAYFCASSLGDRANQPQHFGDGTRLSIL.

This clone was recorded only once. The chain has TRBV28 and TRBJ2-7, with TRBD2 identical over 11 bases. Germline V lookup: CDR1 MDHEN, CDR2 SYDVKM. Trimming cost V 5 bases and J 2 bases; bases outside gene matches: 8. The CDR3 consists of 16 residues. For the CDR3, the DNA is TGTGCCAGCAGTGATCCTAGCGGGGGGACAACCTACGAGCAGTACTTC. It translates to CASSDPSGGTTYEQYF.

This CDR3 reads CASSQELAGGMDTGELFF. The CDR3 DNA sequence: TGTGCCAGCAGCCAAGAATTAGCGGGGGGTATGGACACCGGGGAGCTGTTTTTT. The chain couples TRBV4-2 to TRBJ2-2; 10 bases fit TRBD2. V lost 0 bases, J lost 3 bases, and 7 bases stayed unmatched. This CDR3 has 18 amino acids. Germline V CDR1 and CDR2: LGHNA, YNFKEQ.

V is TRBV19 and J is TRBJ2-3; TRBD1 might be the D (5 bases). Germline CDR1 is LNHDA and CDR2 is SQIVND (reference sequence). The V end was cut by 5 bases, the J end by 0 bases, with 18 bases between. The CDR3 spans 17 residues. CDR3: CASSSTLPGWSTDTQYF. DNA for the CDR3: TGTGCCAGTAGTTCCACCCTCCCAGGGTGGAGCACAGATACGCAGTATTTT.

This chain connects TRBV28 to TRBJ2-7; no clear D gene. Trimming cost V 6 bases and J 2 bases, with 11 bases left between them. Germline assignment: CDR1 MDHEN and CDR2 SYDVKM. The CDR3 is made up of 13 amino acids. The CDR3 DNA is TGTGCCAGCAGAACCGGTCTCGCCTACGAGCAGTACTTC. This codes for CASRTGLAYEQYF. Supplemented by reference TRBV28 and TRBJ2-7, the full variable domain reads DVKVTQSSRYLVKRTGEKVFLECVQDMDHENMFWYRQDPGLGLRLIYFSYDVKMKEKGDIPEGYSVSREKKERFSLILESASTNQTSMYLCASRTGLAYEQYFGPGTRLTVT.

The V call is TRBV10-3, the J call TRBJ1-2; D is perhaps TRBD1 (5 bases). In germline, CDR1 is ENHRY, CDR2 SYGVKD. Trimming shortened V by 11 bases and J by 7 bases, and 23 bases separated the two germline ends. This CDR3 spans 14 amino acids. The CDR3 coding sequence is TGTGCCGCTACTATAGACCAGGGTACGCTTGGCTACACCTTC. Translation: CAATIDQGTLGYTF.

The genes are TRBV6-1 and TRBJ1-2, with 7 bases matching TRBD1. The CDR3 contains 18 residues. The germline V gene has CDR1 MNHNS and CDR2 SASEGT. Trimming removed 4 bases from V and 6 bases from J; junction bases left unmatched: 20. This chain's CDR3 is CASSVGPPSSGTDNGYTF. In DNA form, the CDR3 reads TGTGCCAGCAGTGTAGGGCCCCCCTCCTCCGGGACAGATAATGGCTACACCTTC.

The genes are TRBV5-4 and TRBJ2-2, with 7 bases that match TRBD1. V was pared by 4 bases and J by 4 bases, with 7 bases of the junction left unmatched. The CDR3 has 15 residues. Germline CDR1 and CDR2: SGHNT and YYREEE (reference sequence). The CDR3 nucleotides read TGTGCCAGCAGCGACCGGACAGGCGCCACCGGGGAGCTGTTTTTT. Protein: CASSDRTGATGELFF.

This clone was counted once. Other nucleotide sequences from this sample produce the same CDR3. The rearrangement links TRBV5-1 to TRBJ1-1; D possibly corresponds to TRBD1 (5 bases). The CDR3 spans 13 residues. Trimming cost V 3 bases and J 1 base, with 7 bases left between them. Germline assignment: CDR1 SGHRS and CDR2 YFSETQ. The CDR3 sequence is CASSSQGNTEAFF. In nucleotides, the CDR3 is TGCGCCAGCAGCTCTCAGGGGAACACTGAAGCTTTCTTT.

The gene calls are TRBV7-2 and TRBJ2-3; 9 nucleotides align to TRBD2. Germline V lookup: CDR1 SGHTA, CDR2 FQGNSA. Trimming at V came to 1 base and at J to 5 bases, leaving 4 bases not matched to a gene. The CDR3 is 15 amino acids. The CDR3 region has the DNA TGTGCCAGCAGCTTAGTTAGCGGGGGAGTAGATACGCAGTATTTT. Amino acid sequence: CASSLVSGGVDTQYF.

This chain links TRBV5-6 with TRBJ1-6, with no clear D. Deletions cut 0 bases from V and 0 bases from J, with 10 bases between. Germline CDR1 reads SGHDT; CDR2 reads YYEEEE. The CDR3 extends over 17 amino acids. CDR3 protein: CASSLAVASSYNSPLHF. The CDR3 DNA reads TGTGCCAGCAGCTTGGCCGTCGCCAGCTCCTATAATTCACCCCTCCACTTT.

The V gene is TRBV19, the J gene TRBJ2-5, with 8 nucleotides matching TRBD2. The junction had 6 bases not matched to a gene; V was cut back by 1 base and J by 5 bases. Per germline, CDR1 LNHDA and CDR2 SQIVND (reference sequence). This CDR3 is built from 15 residues. This CDR3 reads CASSIVGGAEETQYF. CDR3 coding DNA: TGTGCCAGTAGTATAGTCGGGGGGGCTGAGGAGACCCAGTACTTC.

The J gene is TRBJ1-2, the V gene TRBV4-1, with D perhaps matching TRBD1 (6 bases). With 4 bases removed from V and 7 bases from J, the gap between germline ends came to 16 bases. Germline-derived CDR1 and CDR2 are MGHRA and YSYEKL. The CDR3 extends over 14 amino acids. The CDR3 region has the DNA TGCGCCAGCAGCCCCGCGGGGGCGCATACTGGCTACACCTTC. This gives the protein CASSPAGAHTGYTF.

V gene TRBV7-8 combines with J gene TRBJ2-1; 10 bases line up with TRBD2. The V gene end was trimmed by 1 base and the J gene end by 6 bases; junction bases not matched to a gene: 12. The CDR3 contains 18 residues. Germline lookup yields CDR1 SGHVS and CDR2 FQNEAQ. The CDR3 region is CASSLVGSGGLARNEQFF. Written as DNA, the CDR3 is TGTGCCAGCAGCTTAGTGGGTAGCGGGGGGTTAGCCCGCAATGAGCAGTTCTTC.

The chain is built from TRBV7-9 and TRBJ1-1; TRBD1 agrees at 9 bases. Germline V CDR1 and CDR2: SEHNR, FQNEAQ (reference sequence). Trimming cost V 4 bases and J 3 bases; bases outside gene matches: 3. CDR3 size: 14 residues. CDR3 residues: CASSSDRGDTEAFF. DNA of the CDR3: TGTGCCAGCAGCTCAGACAGGGGGGACACTGAAGCTTTCTTT. Full variable domain (rest looked up from reference TRBV7-9 and TRBJ1-1): DTGVSQNPRHKITKRGQNVTFRCDPISEHNRLYWYRQTLGQGPEFLTYFQNEAQLEKSRLLSDRFSAERPKGSFSTLEIQRTEQGDSAMYLCASSSDRGDTEAFFGQGTRLTVV.

Comment on this clone: The same CDR3 arises from other DNA sequences in this sample as well. The rearrangement uses TRBV28 and TRBJ1-6; 7 bases agree with TRBD1. V trimming: 8 bases; J trimming: 6 bases; junction bases outside the gene matches: 1. Germline values: CDR1 MDHEN, CDR2 SYDVKM. This CDR3 contains 12 residues. CDR3 DNA: TGTGCCAGCCGGGACAGTAATTCACCCCTCCACTTT. It translates to CASRDSNSPLHF.

The chain employs TRBV6-5 and TRBJ1-1, with D perhaps TRBD1 (6 bases). In germline, CDR1 is MNHEY, CDR2 SVGAGI. V gave up 8 bases and J gave up 2 bases, with 15 bases separating them. CDR3 length: 14 residues. The CDR3 sequence is CASPDGGRNTEAFF. The CDR3, as DNA: TGTGCCAGCCCGGACGGGGGGCGCAACACTGAAGCTTTCTTT.

The chain uses TRBV5-1 and TRBJ2-7; D possibly corresponds to TRBD2 (6 bases). The ends were cut back, 3 bases at V and 4 bases at J, with 14 bases in the middle. The V gene's germline CDR1 is SGHRS and CDR2 YFSETQ. CDR3 length equals 14 residues. The DNA of the CDR3 is TGCGCCAGCAGCTACGTTCCGGGGGTATACGAGCAGTACTTC. Its protein product is CASSYVPGVYEQYF.

The chain carries TRBV27 and TRBJ2-7; 9 bases fit TRBD1. CDR1 and CDR2 (germline): MNHEY, SMNVEV (reference sequence). The CDR3 contains 14 residues. The trim removed 5 bases at V and 2 bases at J, leaving 4 bases unmatched. CDR3 DNA sequence: TGTGCCAGCAGTCCGGGACAGGGAACCTACGAGCAGTACTTC. Translated: CASSPGQGTYEQYF.

This chain connects TRBV27 to TRBJ1-5; no definite D call. The CDR3 length is 18 residues. Germline V gene sequence: CDR1 MNHEY, CDR2 SMNVEV (reference sequence). Between the trimmed V and J ends, which lost 2 bases and 2 bases, there was a span of 19 bases. The CDR3, as DNA: TGTGCCAGCAGTTTACTAACCCCTTTAGTCACTGGCAATCAGCCCCAGCATTTT. This codes for CASSLLTPLVTGNQPQHF.

The chain couples TRBV5-4 to TRBJ1-6; 9 nucleotides line up with TRBD1. Germline V gene data show CDR1 as SGHNT and CDR2 as YYREEE (reference sequence). J gave up 6 bases and V 3 bases, and 4 bases lay outside the gene matches. The CDR3 is 15 residues long. The CDR3 sequence: CASSSPGQGNSPLHF. DNA for the CDR3: TGTGCCAGCAGCTCCCCGGGACAGGGTAATTCACCCCTCCACTTT.

The chain uses TRBV28 and TRBJ1-5; D ambiguous. Trimming left V 6 bases short and J 6 bases short, with 12 bases between. The CDR3 has 13 residues. CDR1 MDHEN and CDR2 SYDVKM come from the germline V gene. CDR3 loop: CASRGLSFQPQHF. As DNA, the CDR3 is TGTGCCAGCAGGGGCCTTAGTTTTCAGCCCCAGCATTTT.